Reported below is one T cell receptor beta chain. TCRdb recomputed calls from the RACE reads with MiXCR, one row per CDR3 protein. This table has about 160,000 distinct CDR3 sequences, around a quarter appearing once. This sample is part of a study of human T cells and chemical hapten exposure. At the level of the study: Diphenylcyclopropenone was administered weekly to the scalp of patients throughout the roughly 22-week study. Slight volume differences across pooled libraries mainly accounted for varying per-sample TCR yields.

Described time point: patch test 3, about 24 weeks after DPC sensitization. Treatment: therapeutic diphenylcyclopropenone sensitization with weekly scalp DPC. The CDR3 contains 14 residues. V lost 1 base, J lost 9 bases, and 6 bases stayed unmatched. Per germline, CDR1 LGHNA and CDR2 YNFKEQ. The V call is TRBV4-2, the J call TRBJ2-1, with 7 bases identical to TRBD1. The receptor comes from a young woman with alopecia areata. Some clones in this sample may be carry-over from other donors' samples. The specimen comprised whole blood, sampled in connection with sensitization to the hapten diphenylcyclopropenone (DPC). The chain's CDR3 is CASSQVEEGAEQFF. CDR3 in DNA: TGTGCCAGCAGCCAAGTGGAAGAGGGGGCTGAGCAGTTCTTC.